The source of this T cell receptor beta chain is a study of graft-versus-host responses after intestinal transplantation. Study context: Grafts were multivisceral, liver-intestinal, or isolated intestinal. Among the recipients, all got anti-thymocyte globulin induction and then tacrolimus and steroids for 3 to 4 years. Overall study findings and caveats: GvH clones were identified in recipient marrow, with some first appearing in ileum or blood. Patients who carried graft-donor T cell macrochimerism also had high graft-versus-host to host-versus-graft clonal ratios in their allografts.

The CDR3 covers 14 residues. The V gene lost 9 bases and the J gene lost 2 bases, with 15 bases spanning the gap. In germline, CDR1 is SNHLY, CDR2 FYNNEI. A remark on this clone: Its specificity is not known.

The method was immunoSEQ multiplex PCR; TCRdb's version includes in-frame clones alone and lacks a portion of them. The data contain about 39,000 clones, about 96% of them seen just once; the ten biggest clones take up more than 0.2%. The sample was unstimulated CD8+ T cells sorted from spleen or lymph node cells, taken before transplant. The TCR was taken from a human donor who was the organ donor for an intestinal transplant. The chain is built from TRBV2 and TRBJ2-3; the D gene could be TRBD1 or TRBD2 (5 bases each). CDR3 amino acids: CARGTVSDTDTQYF. For the CDR3, the DNA is TGTGCCAGGGGGACGGTCTCTGACACAGATACGCAGTATTTT. The whole variable domain, filled in from reference TRBV2 and TRBJ2-3, reads EPEVTQTPSHQVTQMGQEVILRCVPISNHLYFYWYRQILGQKVEFLVSFYNNEISEKSEIFDDQFSVERPDGSNFTLKIRSTKLEDSAMYFCARGTVSDTDTQYFGPGTRLTVL.